These 17 T cell receptor beta chains originate from one sample sequenced in a study of regulatory T cells in long-lasting Graves disease. As for time point: newly diagnosed GD, antithyroid drugs for less than 3 months. With RNA extracted from PBMCs as input, the TCR library was made. Libraries of TCR beta came from iRepertoire HTBI primers plus Arm-PCR of CDR3 regions. In TCRdb, the multiplex PCR reads were re-called with MiXCR into one record per CDR3 protein. Of roughly 400,000 distinct CDR3 sequences in the sample, 15% were seen once. The same sample was also used in a study of T cells in Graves' hyperthyroidism and ophthalmopathy.

This sample comprised peripheral blood mononuclear cells (PBMCs), obtained at new diagnosis, from a patient treated with antithyroid drugs. These receptors were collected from a woman between 35 and 50 years old with Graves disease.

The table lists this clonotype with many counts. The genes are TRBV28 and TRBJ2-7; D is possibly TRBD2 (5 bases). Trimming removed 5 bases from V and 9 bases from J, with 17 bases in between. This CDR3 is built from 13 residues. The germline CDR1 and CDR2 sequences are MDHEN and SYDVKM. DNA for the CDR3: TGTGCCAGCAGTCCCCTTGCGGGCCTTGGGCAGTACTTC. Its translation: CASSPLAGLGQYF.

This clonotype came up a few times. The rearrangement uses TRBV9 and TRBJ1-4, with D perhaps TRBD1 (5 bases). Trimming stripped 4 bases from V and 4 bases from J, with 11 bases between. The length of the CDR3 is 14 residues. The germline gives CDR1 SGDLS, CDR2 YYNGEE. In DNA, the CDR3 is TGTGCCAGCAGCCGACGTGGGGGTAATGAAAAACTGTTTTTT. Protein product: CASSRRGGNEKLFF. The full variable domain, with the rest looked up from reference TRBV9 and TRBJ1-4, is DSGVTQTPKHLITATGQRVTLRCSPRSGDLSVYWYQQSLDQGLQFLIQYYNGEERAKGNILERFSAQQFPDLHSELNLSSLELGDSALYFCASSRRGGNEKLFFGSGTQLSVL.

The table lists this clonotype with many counts. The chain has TRBV24-1 and TRBJ2-1, with TRBD1 matching 10 bases. This CDR3 is built from 15 residues. With 5 bases clipped from V and 4 bases from J, the junction kept 4 bases outside the gene matches. The germline gives CDR1 KGHDR, CDR2 SFDVKD. The CDR3 nucleotides read TGTGCCACCAGTGCCGGGACAGGGGAATACAATGAGCAGTTCTTC. Amino acid sequence: CATSAGTGEYNEQFF.

This clonotype was seen many times. CDR3 coding DNA: TGCGCCAGCAGCTTGGGGACGGGAGGTTCCGATACGCAGTATTTT. It specifies CASSLGTGGSDTQYF. The rearrangement uses TRBV5-1 and TRBJ2-3; 7 bases are shared with TRBD2. V gave up 0 bases and J gave up 6 bases; unmatched junction bases: 7. This CDR3 is built from 15 residues. The V gene's germline CDR1 is SGHRS and CDR2 YFSETQ.

The chain recombines TRBV30 with TRBJ1-4, with D possibly matching TRBD1 (6 bases). Germline lookup yields CDR1 GTSNPN and CDR2 SVGIG (reference sequence). V dropped 7 bases and J dropped 7 bases, with 13 bases sitting between them. This CDR3 spans 12 amino acids. CDR3 amino acids: CASGGQGEKLFF. The CDR3 DNA sequence: TGTGCCTCTGGGGGGCAAGGTGAAAAACTGTTTTTT.

This clonotype was counted only a few times. This chain links TRBV5-1 with TRBJ2-2; weak D call: TRBD1 (5 bases). This CDR3 is built from 16 residues. Trimming removed 4 bases at V and 0 bases at J, with 13 bases between. Per the germline V gene, CDR1 is SGHRS and CDR2 is YFSETQ. This CDR3 reads CASSTGHFANTGELFF. The CDR3 region has the DNA TGCGCCAGCAGCACTGGACACTTCGCGAACACCGGGGAGCTGTTTTTT.

This clonotype was seen many times. This chain links TRBV6-2 or TRBV6-3 with TRBJ1-1; 8 nucleotides align to TRBD1. The J segment lost 4 bases and the V segment lost 2 bases, leaving 12 bases of the junction unmatched. The CDR3 runs to 17 residues. The germline V gene encodes CDR1 MNHEY and CDR2 SVGEGT. The chain's CDR3 is CASSYDRQGKGATEAFF. Written as DNA, the CDR3 is TGTGCCAGCAGTTACGATCGACAGGGGAAGGGGGCCACTGAAGCTTTCTTT.

In the case of this clonotype: A read error may explain this, as a much larger clone is one base away. The chain employs TRBV7-3 and TRBJ2-3; TRBD1 matches 7 bases. CDR1 and CDR2 from the germline V gene are SGHTA and FQGTGA. There are 15 residues in the CDR3. The CDR3 DNA follows: TGTGCCAGCAGCCTGAGACAGGCAGGGACAGATCCGCAGTATTTT. It translates to CASSLRQAGTDPQYF.

As regards this clonotype: A much bigger clone sits one base away, suggesting this may be a read error. The V and J genes are TRBV20-1 and TRBJ2-7, with 8 bases aligning to TRBD1. The V gene end was trimmed by 6 bases and the J gene end by 3 bases; junction bases not matched to a gene: 10. The CDR3 runs to 14 residues. Looked up from germline, CDR1 is DFQATT and CDR2 is SNEGSKA (reference sequence). The CDR3 nucleotides read TGCAGTGCCACTGGTTCCGGGACAGGCTACGAGCAGTACTTC. This sequence encodes CSATGSGTGYEQYF.

This clonotype was recorded at least ten times. CDR3 loop: CASSYEAFGAGTVNEKLFF. In DNA, the CDR3 is TGTGCCAGCAGTTATGAAGCGTTCGGGGCCGGGACGGTTAATGAAAAACTGTTTTTT. J is TRBJ1-4 and V is TRBV12-3 or TRBV12-4; maybe TRBD1 (5 bases). The CDR3 runs to 19 residues. Trimming left V 4 bases short and J 4 bases short, with 25 bases between.

This clonotype was counted ten times or more. The gene calls are TRBV19 and TRBJ2-7; D unresolved. CDR1 is LNHDA and CDR2 is SQIVND in the germline V gene (reference sequence). The CDR3 is made up of 14 amino acids. The V end was cut by 5 bases, the J end by 2 bases, with 13 bases between. The CDR3 reads CASSLPSGPYEQYF. The CDR3 DNA is TGTGCCAGTAGTCTCCCGTCAGGACCCTACGAGCAGTACTTC.

In its sample, this clonotype was seen many times. The genes are TRBV28 and TRBJ2-3, with TRBD2 matching 9 bases. In germline, CDR1 is MDHEN, CDR2 SYDVKM. With 6 bases clipped from V and 2 bases from J, the junction kept 12 bases outside the gene matches. The CDR3 is made up of 17 amino acids. CDR3 bases: TGTGCCAGCAGCCAAACGGCGGGAGGGCCTTCCACAGATACGCAGTATTTT. It yields the protein CASSQTAGGPSTDTQYF.

Only a few counts were recorded for this clonotype. The chain recombines TRBV13 with TRBJ1-2; D perhaps matches TRBD1 (5 bases). CDR1 PRHDT and CDR2 FYEKMQ come from the germline V gene (reference sequence). The germline V and J ends were trimmed by 5 bases and 6 bases, with 13 bases remaining between them. The CDR3 length is 13 residues. CDR3 sequence reads: CASSNRGTNGYTF. For the CDR3, the DNA is TGTGCCAGCAGCAATAGGGGTACAAATGGCTACACCTTC.

This clonotype was recorded a few times. This chain uses TRBV14 with TRBJ2-1, with D maybe TRBD1 (7 bases). Trimming left V 2 bases short and J 4 bases short, with 18 bases between. This CDR3 has 17 amino acids. Germline CDR1 reads SGHDN; CDR2 reads FVKESK. CDR3 region: CASSQLGGQHLYNEQFF. The CDR3, as DNA: TGTGCCAGCAGCCAATTGGGGGGACAGCACCTTTACAATGAGCAGTTCTTC.

This clonotype was picked up a small number of times. The chain uses TRBV5-1 and TRBJ1-1; 8 nucleotides agree with TRBD1. CDR1 SGHRS and CDR2 YFSETQ come from the germline V gene. With 7 bases clipped from V and 7 bases from J, the junction kept 21 bases outside the gene matches. The CDR3 runs 17 residues. The CDR3 region is CASGSILFVQGVGEAFF. CDR3 nucleotides: TGCGCCAGCGGCTCGATTCTATTCGTACAGGGGGTCGGTGAAGCTTTCTTT.

This clonotype was detected ten times or more. Here the CDR3 DNA reads TGTGCCAGCAGTTTAAAAGGGAGATTCAACTCTCTAGCCAAAAACATTCAGTACTTC. This sequence encodes CASSLKGRFNSLAKNIQYF. The chain combines TRBV28 with TRBJ2-4; a possible D gene is TRBD2 (5 bases). V was shortened by 2 bases and J by 0 bases, with 20 bases between the two germline ends. Germline CDR1 MDHEN, CDR2 SYDVKM. The CDR3 extends over 19 amino acids.

V and J are TRBV24-1 and TRBJ2-1, with 9 bases that match TRBD1. The CDR3 length is 16 residues. J lost 6 bases, V lost 4 bases, and 9 bases had no gene match. Germline V CDR1 and CDR2: KGHDR, SFDVKD. CDR3 region: CATSEKPGQGGNEQFF. For the CDR3, the DNA is TGTGCCACCAGTGAAAAACCGGGACAGGGAGGCAATGAGCAGTTCTTC.